This T cell receptor (beta chain) stems from a study of OX40 agonist ivuxolimab in advanced cancers. The data were produced by immunoSEQ multiplex PCR, yet TCRdb's version contains in-frame clones alone and is incomplete. The sample yields about 110,000 clones, approximately 90% seen once. CDR3 size: 12 residues. Germline values: CDR1 MNHEY, CDR2 SMNVEV (reference sequence). Trimming removed 6 bases from V and 4 bases from J, with 7 bases in between. The chain uses TRBV27 and TRBJ2-1; D not certain. The sequence came from an adult with an advanced solid tumor such as melanoma, head and neck, liver or kidney cancer. The sequences come from CD4+ or CD8+ T cells sorted from blood, collected in a trial of the OX40 agonist ivuxolimab. The CDR3 region has the DNA TGTGCCAGCAGCGACACATACAATGAGCAGTTCTTC. Protein sequence: CASSDTYNEQFF.